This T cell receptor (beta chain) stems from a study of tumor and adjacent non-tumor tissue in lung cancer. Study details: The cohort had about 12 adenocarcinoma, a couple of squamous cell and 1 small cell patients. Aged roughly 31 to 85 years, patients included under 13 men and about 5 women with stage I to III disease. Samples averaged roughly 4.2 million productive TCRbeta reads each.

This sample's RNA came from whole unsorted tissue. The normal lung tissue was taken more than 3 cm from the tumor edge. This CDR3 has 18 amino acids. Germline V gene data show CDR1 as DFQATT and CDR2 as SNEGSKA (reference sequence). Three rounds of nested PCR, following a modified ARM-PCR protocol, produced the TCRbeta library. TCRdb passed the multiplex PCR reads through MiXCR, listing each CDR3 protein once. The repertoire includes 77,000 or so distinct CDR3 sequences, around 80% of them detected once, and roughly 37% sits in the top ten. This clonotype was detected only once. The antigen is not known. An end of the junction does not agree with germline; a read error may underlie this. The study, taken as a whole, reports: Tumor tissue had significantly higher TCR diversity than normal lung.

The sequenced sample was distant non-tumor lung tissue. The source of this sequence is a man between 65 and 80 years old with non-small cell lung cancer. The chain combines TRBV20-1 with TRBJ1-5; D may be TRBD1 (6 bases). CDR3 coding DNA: TGCATTGCTAGAGATAAAAGGGGGGGTAAGGGAGGCAGTCAGCCCCAGCATTTT. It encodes CIARDKRGGKGGSQPQHF.